The 5 T cell receptor beta chains given below trace back to one sample, sequenced in a study of blood T cell repertoires in COVID-19. Repertoires were generated with immunoSEQ multiplex PCR, while TCRdb's copy carries only in-frame clones and drops some. The sample has some 290,000 clones; 70% to 90% are singletons. The specimen sequenced was peripheral blood. Receptors originate from a man aged 55 to 70 who had recovered from COVID-19.

V is TRBV21-1 and J is TRBJ2-1; the table calls TRBD2, which could not be checked here. TRBV21-1 corresponds to a pseudogene. This CDR3 is 14 amino acids long. CDR3 in amino acids: CARSNCLTYNEQFF. Written as DNA, the CDR3 is TGTGCCAGATCGAACTGCTTAACCTACAATGAGCAGTTCTTC.

V usage is TRBV29-1 and J usage is TRBJ2-5; D uncertain. CDR1 and CDR2 from the germline V gene are SQVTM and ANQGSEA. CDR3 length equals 12 residues. V was pared by 3 bases and J by 2 bases, with 7 bases between. CDR3 sequence: CSVDLFQETQYF. The CDR3 region has the DNA TGCAGCGTTGATTTATTTCAAGAGACCCAGTACTTC.

The chain couples TRBV3-1 (or the pseudogene TRBV3-2) to TRBJ1-3; D is undetermined. Deletions cut 5 bases from V and 2 bases from J, with 7 bases between. The CDR3 runs to 13 residues. Germline V gene lookup returns CDR1 LGHDT and CDR2 YNNKEL (reference sequence). In nucleotides, the CDR3 is TGTGCCAGCAGCTCAACTGCTGGAAACACCATATATTTT. Amino acid sequence: CASSSTAGNTIYF.

V gene TRBV7-2 combines with J gene TRBJ2-1; 9 bases agree with TRBD2. The junction had 14 bases not matched to a gene; V was cut back by 4 bases and J by 10 bases. The V gene's germline CDR1 is SGHTA and CDR2 FQGNSA. CDR3 size: 16 residues. CDR3: CASSSLRGGAFFEQFF. DNA of the CDR3: TGTGCCAGCAGCTCCCTTCGCGGGGGGGCATTCTTCGAGCAGTTCTTC.

This sequence joins TRBV9 and TRBJ2-3; 9 nucleotides line up with TRBD2. J lost 6 bases, V lost 0 bases, and 5 bases had no gene match. Per the germline V gene, CDR1 is SGDLS and CDR2 is YYNGEE. The CDR3 is 15 residues long. Here the CDR3 DNA reads TGTGCCAGCAGCGTAGTGGCGGGGGGGTTGGATACGCAGTATTTT. Its protein is CASSVVAGGLDTQYF.